This T cell receptor beta chain was recovered during a study of T cell responses to AZD1222 COVID-19 vaccine. Study results and caveats: Mostly white British, mostly female donors; authors suggested clonal diversity may be underestimated. Spike-specific TCR depth and breadth grew after two AZD1222 doses. Repertoire sampling happened only post peak T cell response.

In regard to this clone: Its antigen remains unknown.

Timing groups of about 4 and about 12 weeks for second doses were pooled. CDR1 and CDR2 (germline): GTSNPN, SVGIG (reference sequence). Trimming removed 3 bases from V and 3 bases from J; junction bases left unmatched: 11. The CDR3 is made up of 15 amino acids. Here immunoSEQ multiplex PCR was the method, and the copy in TCRdb shows in-frame clones only, minus some. The repertoire includes roughly 120,000 clones, about 93% of them detected once, and 5% sits in the top ten. Source: peripheral blood, taken 28 days after the second AZD1222 dose. The source is an adult who received the AZD1222 COVID-19 vaccine. This chain connects TRBV30 to TRBJ2-7, with TRBD1 identical over 7 bases. CDR3 sequence: CAWRPRDREYYEQYF. The CDR3 DNA sequence: TGTGCCTGGAGACCCCGAGACAGGGAATACTACGAGCAGTACTTC.